This TCR beta chain was identified in a study of molecular identifiers for immune sequencing clone quantification. Previously published methods and listed TCR primers were used for the bulk TCR libraries. TCRdb reanalysed the PCR reads using MiXCR and keeps one entry per CDR3 protein. The table has some 320,000 distinct CDR3 sequences, around a fifth seen once. Preparation of naive CD8 libraries involved about 19,000 to 1,100,000 sorted cells and 10%, 30% or 50% RNA. The CD8+CD4-CCR7+CD45RA+ phenotype defined the sorted naive CD8 T cells. Germline CDR1 and CDR2: MNHEY and SMNVEV (reference sequence). Deletions cut 8 bases from V and 4 bases from J, with 17 bases between. The CDR3 contains 14 residues. The study's findings and limits: Barcode collisions between identical TCR molecules could shrink estimates of highly expanded clone sizes.

This clonotype was seen at least ten times. Its antigen remains unknown. This receptor was obtained from a human donor in good health. Some libraries in this study had Jurkat cell RNA spiked in. V gene TRBV27 combines with J gene TRBJ1-1; D call uncertain. What was sequenced was naive CD8+ T cells from blood, with Jurkat cell RNA spiked in. The sample's subset: FACS-sorted CD8+CD4-CCR7+CD45RA+ naive T cells. CDR3 sequence reads: CASGPTFLGTEAFF. The CDR3 DNA is TGTGCCAGCGGGCCGACTTTCCTGGGCACTGAAGCTTTCTTT.